Following are 23 T cell receptor beta chains from one sample sequenced in a study of T-cell memory formation after mild COVID-19. TCRdb re-called the 5' RACE reads with MiXCR, one entry per CDR3 protein. The sample carries about 68,000 distinct CDR3 sequences, about a sixth recorded once. Source material: PBMCs or a T cell subset sorted from them (not recorded which). The source of these receptors is an adult woman who had mild COVID-19 (a few samples of this study predate the infection). Cell type and time point are not known.

The J gene is TRBJ2-7, the V gene TRBV5-1; D remains ambiguous. The V and J ends lost 2 bases and 4 bases respectively, with 13 bases between them. Germline CDR1 SGHRS, CDR2 YFSETQ. The CDR3 sequence is 14 residues long. The CDR3 sequence is CASSFTTGSYEQYF. The CDR3 DNA sequence: TGCGCCAGCAGCTTTACGACTGGGTCATACGAGCAGTACTTC.

In nucleotides, the CDR3 is TGTGCCAGTGGGGACAGGGGGCGCGAGCAGTACTTC. Translation gives CASGDRGREQYF. The rearrangement links TRBV19 to TRBJ2-7; 12 bases map to TRBD1. Germline V gene data show CDR1 as LNHDA and CDR2 as SQIVND (reference sequence). The CDR3 totals 12 residues. V was pared by 8 bases and J by 6 bases, with 2 bases of the junction left unmatched.

This clonotype appeared many times. The chain has TRBV29-1 and TRBJ2-7; possibly TRBD1 for D (6 bases). The CDR3 is 14 residues long. The germline CDR1 and CDR2 sequences are SQVTM and ANQGSEA. Trimming removed 6 bases at V and 4 bases at J, with 19 bases between. CDR3 DNA: TGCAGCGTGATAAGCCCGGGACAACTATACGAGCAGTACTTC. Translation gives CSVISPGQLYEQYF.

There are many counts of this clonotype. The rearrangement uses TRBV7-6 and TRBJ2-5; TRBD2 matches at 11 bases. Germline values: CDR1 SGHVS, CDR2 FNYEAQ. The J segment lost 11 bases and the V segment lost 5 bases, leaving 16 bases of the junction unmatched. CDR3 size: 16 residues. DNA for the CDR3: TGTGCCAGCAGCGCCAGGAGTACTAGCGGGGGTGAAGGGCAGTACTTC. Its translation is CASSARSTSGGEGQYF.

J is TRBJ2-2 and V is TRBV5-6, with D perhaps TRBD2 (7 bases). The CDR3 is 16 amino acids. CDR1 is SGHDT and CDR2 is YYEEEE in the germline V gene. Trimming took 7 bases from V and 7 from J, leaving 23 bases between them. CDR3 sequence: CASGPLGGRRNGELFF. The DNA for the CDR3 is TGTGCCAGCGGACCGCTGGGGGGGCGAAGAAACGGGGAGCTGTTTTTT.

This clonotype was detected a few times. V and J are TRBV7-9 and TRBJ2-3, with 9 bases aligning to TRBD2. The CDR3 is 16 residues long. In germline, CDR1 is SEHNR, CDR2 FQNEAQ (reference sequence). V dropped 5 bases and J dropped 6; count of bases not matched to a gene: 12. The CDR3 reads CASSDQRASGKDTQYF. The CDR3, as DNA: TGTGCCAGCAGCGATCAGCGGGCTAGCGGGAAGGATACGCAGTATTTT.

The V gene is TRBV27, the J gene TRBJ1-1; perhaps TRBD1 as D (6 bases). V lost 5 bases and J 5 bases, leaving 21 bases between the germline ends. Per germline, CDR1 MNHEY and CDR2 SMNVEV (reference sequence). The CDR3 totals 16 residues. The CDR3 coding sequence is TGTGCCAGCAGTCAGAGGGGGGCCTCCCGGGGGACTGAAGCTTTCTTT. It translates to CASSQRGASRGTEAFF.

This clonotype has only a few counts. The chain links TRBV9 to TRBJ2-7; 9 bases are a match to TRBD1. V shed 3 bases, J shed 0 bases, and the junction held 4 bases outside the gene matches. This CDR3 contains 15 residues. Germline values: CDR1 SGDLS, CDR2 YYNGEE. The CDR3 DNA follows: TGTGCCAGCAGCGCTACAGGGGGCACCTCCTACGAGCAGTACTTC. Amino acids: CASSATGGTSYEQYF.

V and J are TRBV28 and TRBJ2-7, with D perhaps matching TRBD1 (6 bases). The germline V and J ends were trimmed by 3 bases and 6 bases, with 15 bases remaining between them. The germline CDR1 and CDR2 sequences are MDHEN and SYDVKM. This CDR3 is built from 14 residues. CDR3 in amino acids: CASSFRGGPGEQYF. In DNA, the CDR3 is TGTGCCAGCAGTTTCAGAGGGGGTCCGGGCGAGCAGTACTTC.

V gene TRBV7-9 combines with J gene TRBJ2-7; D perhaps matches TRBD2 (6 bases). There are 15 residues in the CDR3. With 5 bases removed from V and 2 bases from J, the gap between germline ends came to 16 bases. CDR1 and CDR2 (germline): SEHNR, FQNEAQ (reference sequence). Here the CDR3 reads CASSPKAEGAYEQYF. Here the CDR3 DNA reads TGTGCCAGCAGCCCGAAGGCGGAGGGAGCCTACGAGCAGTACTTC.

This clonotype was seen more than once but under ten times. The V and J genes are TRBV24-1 and TRBJ2-7; the match to TRBD1 covers 10 bases. V trimming: 7 bases; J trimming: 5 bases; junction bases outside the gene matches: 4. The CDR3 totals 13 residues. Germline-derived CDR1 and CDR2 are KGHDR and SFDVKD. This CDR3 is CATRQGQGNEQYF. Written as DNA, the CDR3 is TGTGCCACCAGACAGGGACAGGGGAACGAGCAGTACTTC.

This chain links TRBV4-1 with TRBJ1-2; D call uncertain. The CDR3 totals 15 residues. CDR1 is MGHRA and CDR2 is YSYEKL in the germline V gene. V lost 1 base, J lost 6 bases, and 15 bases lay in between. CDR3 residues: CASSQVTDGWNGYTF. CDR3 bases: TGCGCCAGCAGCCAAGTCACGGATGGATGGAATGGCTACACCTTC.

V is TRBV14 and J is TRBJ1-2; D gene uncertain. Per the germline V gene, CDR1 is SGHDN and CDR2 is FVKESK. This CDR3 has 13 residues. Trimming took off 2 bases at V and 4 bases at J, with 8 bases between the two ends. This CDR3 reads CASSQSERYGYTF. For the CDR3, the DNA is TGTGCCAGCAGCCAATCCGAGCGCTATGGCTACACCTTC.

In nucleotides, the CDR3 is TGTGCCAGCAGCCCAGGACACGAGCAGTACTTC. Translation: CASSPGHEQYF. The chain joins TRBV9 to TRBJ2-7; D remains ambiguous. Trimming removed 4 bases at V and 5 bases at J, with 7 bases between. CDR3 length equals 11 residues. Germline V lookup: CDR1 SGDLS, CDR2 YYNGEE.

This clonotype was seen only a few times. The chain couples TRBV6-1 to TRBJ2-3; either TRBD1 or TRBD2 may fit D (6 bases each). The germline CDR1 and CDR2 sequences are MNHNS and SASEGT. V was pared by 3 bases and J by 1 base, with 17 bases between. The CDR3 extends over 17 amino acids. The CDR3 nucleotides are TGTGCCAGCAGTGATTCCTTGGGGGGCCAGGGCACAGATACGCAGTATTTT. It encodes CASSDSLGGQGTDTQYF.

The rearrangement joins TRBV11-3 to TRBJ2-1, with 7 bases aligning to TRBD1. CDR1 is SGHNT and CDR2 is YENEEA in the germline V gene. The CDR3 consists of 14 residues. The V segment lost 0 bases and the J segment 10 bases; nucleotides outside the gene matches: 6. CDR3 DNA sequence: TGTGCCAGCAGCTTAGACTACAGGGGAAGGGAGCAGTTCTTC. Translated: CASSLDYRGREQFF. The full variable domain, with the rest looked up from reference TRBV11-3 and TRBJ2-1, is EAGVVQSPRYKIIEKKQPVAFWCNPISGHNTLYWYLQNLGQGPELLIRYENEEAVDDSQLPKDRFSAERLKGVDSTLKIQPAELGDSAVYLCASSLDYRGREQFFGPGTRLTVL.

This chain uses TRBV13 with TRBJ1-1; D is ambiguous. The CDR3 loop spans 12 amino acids. Germline assignment: CDR1 PRHDT and CDR2 FYEKMQ (reference sequence). V gave up 8 bases and J gave up 0 bases, with 7 bases separating them. CDR3 in amino acids: CASPDLNTEAFF. The CDR3 DNA reads as TGTGCCAGCCCGGACCTGAACACTGAAGCTTTCTTT.

This clonotype has more than one count but fewer than ten. The rearrangement uses TRBV20-1 and TRBJ2-7, with TRBD1 matching 9 bases. This CDR3 contains 15 residues. The ends lost 0 bases at V and 0 bases at J; junction bases unmatched: 3. Germline CDR1 is DFQATT and CDR2 is SNEGSKA (reference sequence). The CDR3 sequence is CSAREDRGYSYEQYF. The CDR3 nucleotides are TGCAGTGCTAGAGAGGACAGGGGCTACTCCTACGAGCAGTACTTC.

This clonotype was observed a handful of times. The gene calls are TRBV20-1 and TRBJ2-4, with D tentatively TRBD1 (5 bases). This CDR3 has 15 amino acids. Germline V gene data show CDR1 as DFQATT and CDR2 as SNEGSKA (reference sequence). The germline V and J ends were trimmed by 4 bases and 0 bases, with 13 bases remaining between them. DNA of the CDR3: TGCAGTGCTACCCCCCTCAGGGTAGCCAAAAACATTCAGTACTTC. It translates to CSATPLRVAKNIQYF.

This clonotype occurred many times. V gene TRBV9 combines with J gene TRBJ2-7; no clear D. The CDR3 is 15 residues long. Germline V gene sequence: CDR1 SGDLS, CDR2 YYNGEE. The V end was cut by 0 bases, the J end by 5 bases, with 15 bases between. The CDR3 reads CASSVDPTPPDEQYF. The CDR3 nucleotides read TGTGCCAGCAGCGTAGATCCTACCCCCCCGGACGAGCAGTACTTC.

V is TRBV5-1 and J is TRBJ2-1, with TRBD1 identical over 8 bases. V shed 4 bases, J shed 9 bases, and the junction held 9 bases outside the gene matches. Germline lookup yields CDR1 SGHRS and CDR2 YFSETQ. The CDR3 runs to 14 residues. The chain's CDR3 is CASSLGQDSPEQFF. The DNA of the CDR3 is TGCGCCAGCAGCCTGGGACAGGATTCCCCTGAGCAGTTCTTC.

The rearrangement uses TRBV5-1 and TRBJ2-7; TRBD1 agrees at 8 bases. The junction had 4 bases not matched to a gene; V was cut back by 6 bases and J by 2 bases. The germline V gene has CDR1 SGHRS and CDR2 YFSETQ. This CDR3 comprises 13 residues. DNA of the CDR3: TGCGCCAGCAACCGACAGGGGACCTACGAGCAGTACTTC. Translating it yields CASNRQGTYEQYF. Supplemented by reference TRBV5-1 and TRBJ2-7, the full variable domain reads KAGVTQTPRYLIKTRGQQVTLSCSPISGHRSVSWYQQTPGQGLQFLFEYFSETQRNKGNFPGRFSGRQFSNSRSEMNVSTLELGDSALYLCASNRQGTYEQYFGPGTRLTVT.

The rearrangement uses TRBV29-1 and TRBJ2-1, with 12 bases identical to TRBD2. Trimming at V came to 5 bases and at J to 4 bases, leaving 12 bases not matched to a gene. The germline V gene has CDR1 SQVTM and CDR2 ANQGSEA. The CDR3 contains 17 residues. As DNA, the CDR3 is TGCAGCGTTTGGGGCCTAGCGGGAGGGCTTGGGTACAATGAGCAGTTCTTC. Protein: CSVWGLAGGLGYNEQFF.